The present entry profiles one TCR beta chain with its context. A much larger clone lies one base from this, so it may be a read error. These data come from a study of tumor-infiltrating lymphocytes in primary liver carcinoma. Background on the study: Spanning 30 to 69 years of age, the patients were men and women.

The germline V gene has CDR1 MDHEN and CDR2 SYDVKM. This CDR3 contains 15 residues. Co-extracting RNA and DNA was done with roughly 17-32 mg of unsorted bulk tissue as input. Priming with a constant-region primer yielded TCR beta cDNA from 400 to 500 ng total RNA. It was through three nested multiplex PCR rounds of slightly modified ARM-PCR that TCR beta libraries arose. A C-beta reverse primer was combined with TRBV1-TRBV30 forward primers in the first two PCR rounds, and each round had approximately 9 cycles. A single record per CDR3 protein comes from TCRdb applying MiXCR to the multiplex PCR reads. The sample has roughly 100,000 distinct CDR3 sequences, about 70% seen once.

The specimen sequenced was liver tumor tissue from sampling region 2. Subset specified: tumor region T2, inferior pole. The source of this sequence is a woman aged 55-70 years with primary liver carcinoma and hepatitis B virus infection. The chain recombines TRBV28 with TRBJ2-1; TRBD2 might be the D (5 bases). CDR3 amino acids: CVSSRLNSIPNEQFF. The CDR3 bases are TGTGTCAGCAGCCGACTAAACTCAATCCCGAATGAGCAGTTCTTC.